The rows below give T cell receptor beta chains drawn from one sample of a study of OX40 agonist ivuxolimab in advanced cancers. Measured with immunoSEQ multiplex PCR; TCRdb has only the in-frame clones, and not every one. The data show some 120,000 clones, around 90% seen once. The sample consisted of CD4+ or CD8+ T cells sorted from blood, taken in a trial of the OX40 agonist ivuxolimab. Every receptor here comes from an adult with an advanced solid tumor such as melanoma, head and neck, liver or kidney cancer. Both conserved end residues are part of each CDR3. D genes are given only for firm matches. Clone size is stated in some rows and not others, as once, few, many or a class when expanded.

J gene,CDR3 length,V gene,clone size,D gene,CDR3 protein,CDR3 DNA
TRBJ2-7,16,TRBV5-5,NA,TRBD1,CASSSTGTGSFYEQYF,TGTGCCAGCAGCTCTACCGGGACAGGGAGCTTCTACGAGCAGTACTTC
TRBJ2-3,14,TRBV2,NA,NA,CASSEASETDTQYF,TGTGCCAGCAGTGAAGCCTCAGAGACAGATACGCAGTATTTT
TRBJ2-2,13,TRBV30,NA,NA,CAWSRTATGELFF,TGTGCCTGGAGTCGAACAGCAACCGGGGAGCTGTTTTTT
TRBJ2-5,15,TRBV5-8,once,NA,CASSSRWGLQETQYF,TGTGCCAGCAGCTCAAGATGGGGACTCCAAGAGACCCAGTACTTC
TRBJ2-1,16,TRBV4-3,NA,TRBD2,CASSQDLREGRREQFF,TGCGCCAGCAGCCAAGATTTGAGGGAGGGCCGTCGGGAGCAGTTCTTC
TRBJ1-5,13,TRBV7-2,NA,NA,CASSLGINQPQHF,TGTGCCAGCAGCTTAGGGATCAATCAGCCCCAGCATTTT
TRBJ2-5,12,TRBV7-6,NA,NA,CASSDLQETQYF,TGTGCCAGCAGCGACCTACAAGAGACCCAGTACTTC
TRBJ2-3,16,TRBV5-5,NA,TRBD2,CASSLSAGGGGDTQYF,TGTGCCAGCAGCTTGTCCGCGGGAGGAGGGGGAGATACGCAGTATTTT
TRBJ2-4,14,TRBV5-5,NA,NA,CASSLDPFGNIQYF,TGTGCCAGCAGCTTGGATCCCTTCGGGAACATTCAGTACTTC
TRBJ2-1,15,TRBV23-1,NA,TRBD2,CASSQTGGGWHEQFF,TGCGCCAGCAGTCAAACGGGAGGGGGTTGGCATGAGCAGTTCTTC
TRBJ2-2,14,TRBV6-4,NA,NA,CASSDIARNGELFF,TGTGCCAGCAGTGATATAGCGAGGAACGGGGAGCTGTTTTTT
TRBJ2-7,13,TRBV10-3,NA,NA,CAIRTMTGPEQYF,TGTGCCATCAGGACGATGACAGGTCCCGAGCAGTACTTC
TRBJ2-7,18,TRBV11-2,once,TRBD2,CASSLGSSGRAAAYEQYF,TGTGCCAGCAGCTTAGGTTCCAGCGGGAGGGCCGCTGCCTACGAGCAGTACTTC
TRBJ2-1,14,TRBV19,NA,TRBD2,CASNSGTSANEQFF,TGTGCCAGTAATTCCGGGACTAGCGCCAATGAGCAGTTCTTC
TRBJ2-7,13,TRBV28,once,NA,CASTLNDPYEQYF,TGTGCCAGCACACTGAACGACCCCTACGAGCAGTACTTC
TRBJ2-3,14,TRBV28,NA,NA,CASSLASGTDTQYF,TGTGCCAGCAGCCTAGCCTCGGGCACAGATACGCAGTATTTT
TRBJ2-1,15,TRBV9,once,TRBD2,CASSPGTSGYNEQFF,TGTGCCAGCAGCCCAGGGACTAGCGGGTACAATGAGCAGTTCTTC
TRBJ2-7,16,TRBV19,NA,TRBD2,CASSNSGRALSYEQYF,TGTGCCAGTAGTAATAGCGGGAGGGCTCTCTCCTACGAGCAGTACTTC
TRBJ1-2,13,TRBV14,NA,NA,CASSQGAFYGYTF,TGTGCCAGCAGCCAAGGAGCGTTCTATGGCTACACCTTC
TRBJ2-7,13,TRBV6-1,NA,NA,CASSAQGSYEQYF,TGTGCCAGCAGTGCGCAAGGTTCCTACGAGCAGTACTTC
TRBJ1-1,14,TRBV25-1,once,NA,CASSRGGANTEAFF,TGTGCCAGCAGCCGCGGAGGCGCGAACACTGAAGCTTTCTTT
TRBJ1-1,13,TRBV13,NA,TRBD1,CASSQTGTGEAFF,TGTGCCAGCAGCCAAACGGGGACAGGGGAAGCTTTCTTT
TRBJ1-3,13,TRBV30,NA,NA,CAWSVTSGNTIYF,TGTGCCTGGAGTGTCACTTCAGGAAACACCATATATTTT